This T cell receptor (beta chain) comes out of a study of PD-L1 blockade in urothelial cancer. The wider study: Bladder-origin urothelial cancer in males covered about 90% of the 29 patients. Typically, measured as a median, blood samples had approximately 130,000 T cells. Findings and caveats of the study: Better survival was predicted when blood TCR clonality before treatment fell below the median.

Germline assignment: CDR1 MNHEY and CDR2 SMNVEV (reference sequence). This CDR3 comprises 13 residues. V dropped 5 bases and J dropped 4 bases, with 9 bases sitting between them. Time point specified: pretreatment peripheral blood. Each patient gave between 1 and 8 samples, pretreatment and on-treatment. Profiled with immunoSEQ multiplex PCR; TCRdb holds only in-frame clones, not every one. The data hold 98,000 or so clones, with around 90% observed a single time. Remarks on this clone: Its antigen is as yet unknown.

The V and J genes are TRBV27 and TRBJ2-1; the D gene is possibly TRBD2 (6 bases). The sequences come from PBMCs, collected around atezolizumab (anti-PD-L1) treatment. This clonotype originated in a man aged 55 to 69 with urothelial cancer. In DNA form, the CDR3 reads TGTGCCAGCAGTCCGGGACTTTACAATGAGCAGTTCTTC. This sequence encodes CASSPGLYNEQFF.